Given below is one TCR beta chain in context. Trimming took 5 bases from V and 3 from J, leaving 16 bases between them. This CDR3 spans 15 amino acids. Germline V gene data show CDR1 as LNHNV and CDR2 as YYDKDF (reference sequence). The record originates from a study of blood T cell repertoires in COVID-19. Study overall: COVID-19 samples, acute and convalescent, were from the United States, Italy and Spain. In each case, the material was cDNA or gDNA derived from T cells, B-cell-depleted T cells, or PBMCs.

In the original analysis: Amplified reference gene primers provided the basis for estimating nucleated cell counts. Libraries were prepared by immunoSEQ multiplex PCR; TCRdb keeps only in-frame clonotypes and omits some of them. V and J calls and clone size are those listed in that table; D and trimming were worked out from the DNA. The table includes 100,000 to 150,000 clones, about 86% detected once. The J gene is TRBJ1-1, the V gene TRBV15, with no clear D. The sequence was obtained from a woman aged 45-59 years with acute or convalescent COVID-19. The sequencing input was peripheral blood. CDR3 amino acids: CATSRARPGDTEAFF. In DNA, the CDR3 is TGTGCCACCAGCCGAGCTCGACCGGGAGACACTGAAGCTTTCTTT.